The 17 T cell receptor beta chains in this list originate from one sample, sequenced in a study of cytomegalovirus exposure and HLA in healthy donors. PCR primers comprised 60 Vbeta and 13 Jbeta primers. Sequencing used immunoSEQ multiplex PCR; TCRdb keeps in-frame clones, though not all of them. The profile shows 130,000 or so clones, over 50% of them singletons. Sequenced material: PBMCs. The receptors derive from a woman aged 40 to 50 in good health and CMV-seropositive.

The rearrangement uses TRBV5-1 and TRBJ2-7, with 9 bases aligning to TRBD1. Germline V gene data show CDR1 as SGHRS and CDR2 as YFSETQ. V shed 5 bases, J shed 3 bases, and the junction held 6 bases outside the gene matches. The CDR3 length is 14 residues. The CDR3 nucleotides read TGCGCCAGCAGAACTACGGACAGGGGCTACGAGCAGTACTTC. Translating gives CASRTTDRGYEQYF.

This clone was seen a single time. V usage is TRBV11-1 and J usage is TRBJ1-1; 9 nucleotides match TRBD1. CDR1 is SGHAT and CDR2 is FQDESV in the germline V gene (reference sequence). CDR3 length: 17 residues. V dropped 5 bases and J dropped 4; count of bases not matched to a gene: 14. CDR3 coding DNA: TGTGCCAGCAGCCTGGGACAGGGTGCAATGGGGACCACTGAAGCTTTCTTT. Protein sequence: CASSLGQGAMGTTEAFF.

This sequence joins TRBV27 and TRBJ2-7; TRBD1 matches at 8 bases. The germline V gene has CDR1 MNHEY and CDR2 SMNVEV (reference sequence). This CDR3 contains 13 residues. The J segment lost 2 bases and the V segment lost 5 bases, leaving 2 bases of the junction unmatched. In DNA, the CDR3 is TGTGCCAGCAGTCCGGACAGGGCCTACGAGCAGTACTTC. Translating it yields CASSPDRAYEQYF.

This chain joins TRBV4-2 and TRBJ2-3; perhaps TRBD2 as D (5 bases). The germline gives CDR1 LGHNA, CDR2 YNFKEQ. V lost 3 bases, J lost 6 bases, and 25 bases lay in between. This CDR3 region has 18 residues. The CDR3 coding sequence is TGTGCCAGCAGCCACCTAGCTGCCGGGGAGATTTTCACCGATACGCAGTATTTT. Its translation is CASSHLAAGEIFTDTQYF.

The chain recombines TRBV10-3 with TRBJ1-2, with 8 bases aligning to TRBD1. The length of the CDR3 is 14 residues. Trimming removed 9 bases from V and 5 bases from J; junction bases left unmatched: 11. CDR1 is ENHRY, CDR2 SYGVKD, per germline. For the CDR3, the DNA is TGTGCCATTCTAAAGACAGGGGAGGATTATGGCTACACCTTC. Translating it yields CAILKTGEDYGYTF.

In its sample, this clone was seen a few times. CDR3 sequence: CASSQTGRGAYGYTF. The CDR3 DNA is TGTGCCAGCAGTCAAACCGGGCGGGGCGCCTATGGCTACACCTTC. The V call is TRBV27, the J call TRBJ1-2, with D perhaps TRBD1 (5 bases). Germline V gene data show CDR1 as MNHEY and CDR2 as SMNVEV (reference sequence). The CDR3 sequence is 15 residues long. Trimming removed 5 bases at V and 4 bases at J, with 17 bases between.

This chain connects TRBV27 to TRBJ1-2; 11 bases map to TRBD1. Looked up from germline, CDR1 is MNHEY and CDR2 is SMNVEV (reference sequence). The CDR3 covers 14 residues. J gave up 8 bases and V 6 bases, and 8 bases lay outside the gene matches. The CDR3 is CASRGTGTGGGYTF. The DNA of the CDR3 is TGTGCCAGCAGAGGCACCGGGACAGGGGGGGGCTACACCTTC.

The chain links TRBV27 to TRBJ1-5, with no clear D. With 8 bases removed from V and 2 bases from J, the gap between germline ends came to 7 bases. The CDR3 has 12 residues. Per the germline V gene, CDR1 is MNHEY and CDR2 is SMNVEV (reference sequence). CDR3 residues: CASGQGNQPQHF. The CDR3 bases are TGTGCCAGCGGTCAGGGCAATCAGCCCCAGCATTTT.

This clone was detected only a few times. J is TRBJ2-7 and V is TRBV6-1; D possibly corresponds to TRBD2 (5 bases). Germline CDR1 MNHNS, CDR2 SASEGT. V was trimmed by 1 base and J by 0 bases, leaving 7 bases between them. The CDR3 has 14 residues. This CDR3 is CASSEVGISYEQYF. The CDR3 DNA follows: TGTGCCAGCAGTGAAGTCGGGATCTCCTACGAGCAGTACTTC.

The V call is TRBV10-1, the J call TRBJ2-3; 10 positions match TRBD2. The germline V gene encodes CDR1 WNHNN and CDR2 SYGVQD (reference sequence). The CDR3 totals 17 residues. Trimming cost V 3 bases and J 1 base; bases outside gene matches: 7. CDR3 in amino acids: CASSESLGLAGTDTQYF. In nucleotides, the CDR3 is TGCGCCAGCAGTGAATCCCTAGGACTAGCGGGCACAGATACGCAGTATTTT.

CDR3 DNA sequence: TGCGCCAGCAGCTTGGTCCAGGGCGCTTACAATGAGCAGTTCTTC. This translates into CASSLVQGAYNEQFF. This chain links TRBV5-1 with TRBJ2-1; tentatively, D is TRBD1 (5 bases). V was trimmed by 0 bases and J by 4 bases, leaving 11 bases between them. Germline CDR1 is SGHRS and CDR2 is YFSETQ. The CDR3 is 15 amino acids.

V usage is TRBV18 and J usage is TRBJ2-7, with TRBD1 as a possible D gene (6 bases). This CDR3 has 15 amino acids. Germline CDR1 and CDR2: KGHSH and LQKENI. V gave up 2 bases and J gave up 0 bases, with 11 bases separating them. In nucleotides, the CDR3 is TGTGCCAGCTCACCAGGGTTGGGGGCCTCCTACGAGCAGTACTTC. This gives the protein CASSPGLGASYEQYF.

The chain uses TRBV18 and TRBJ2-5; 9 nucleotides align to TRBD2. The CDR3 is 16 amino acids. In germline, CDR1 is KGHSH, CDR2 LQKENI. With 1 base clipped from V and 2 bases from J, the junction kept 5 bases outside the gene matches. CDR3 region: CASSPRSGGTQETQYF. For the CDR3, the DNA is TGTGCCAGCTCACCACGGAGCGGGGGGACTCAAGAGACCCAGTACTTC.

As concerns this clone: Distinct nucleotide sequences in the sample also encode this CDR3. Here the CDR3 reads CASSYGRGNTGELFF. The CDR3 coding sequence is TGTGCCAGCAGTTACGGGCGGGGGAACACCGGGGAGCTGTTTTTT. This chain connects TRBV6-5 to TRBJ2-2; D possibly corresponds to TRBD2 (6 bases). Germline lookup yields CDR1 MNHEY and CDR2 SVGAGI. Trimming stripped 2 bases from V and 1 base from J, with 8 bases between. CDR3 length: 15 residues.

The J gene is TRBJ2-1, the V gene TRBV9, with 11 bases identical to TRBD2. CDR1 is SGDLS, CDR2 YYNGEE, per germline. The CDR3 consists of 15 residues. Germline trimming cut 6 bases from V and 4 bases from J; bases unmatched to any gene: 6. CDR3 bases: TGTGCCAGCACCGTGGGACTAGCGGATTACAATGAGCAGTTCTTC. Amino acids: CASTVGLADYNEQFF.

The CDR3: CASSDSEIDTQYF. The DNA for the CDR3 is TGTGCCAGCAGTGACTCGGAGATAGATACGCAGTATTTT. This chain joins TRBV6-4 and TRBJ2-3, with D unclear. Trimming removed 0 bases from V and 5 bases from J, with 6 bases in between. This CDR3 comprises 13 residues. CDR1 is MRHNA and CDR2 is SNTAGT in the germline V gene.

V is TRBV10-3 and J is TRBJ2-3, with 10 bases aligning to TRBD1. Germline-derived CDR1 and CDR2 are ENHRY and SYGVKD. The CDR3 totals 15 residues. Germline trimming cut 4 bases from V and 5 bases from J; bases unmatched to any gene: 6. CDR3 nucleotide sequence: TGTGCCATCAGTGGACAGGGGGCGCTGGGAGATACGCAGTATTTT. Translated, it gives CAISGQGALGDTQYF.